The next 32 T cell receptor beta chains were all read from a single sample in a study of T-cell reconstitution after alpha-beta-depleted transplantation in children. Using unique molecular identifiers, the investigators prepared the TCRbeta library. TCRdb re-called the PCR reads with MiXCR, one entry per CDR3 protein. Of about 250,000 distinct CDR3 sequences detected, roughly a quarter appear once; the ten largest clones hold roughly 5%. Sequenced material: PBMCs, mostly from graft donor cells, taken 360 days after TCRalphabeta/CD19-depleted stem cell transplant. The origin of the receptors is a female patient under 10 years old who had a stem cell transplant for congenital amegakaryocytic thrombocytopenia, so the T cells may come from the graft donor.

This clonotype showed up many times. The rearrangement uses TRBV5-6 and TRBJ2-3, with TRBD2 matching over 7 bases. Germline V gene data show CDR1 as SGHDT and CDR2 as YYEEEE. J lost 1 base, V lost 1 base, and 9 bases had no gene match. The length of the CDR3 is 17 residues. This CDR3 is CASSLLTSLKGTDTQYF. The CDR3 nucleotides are TGTGCCAGCAGCTTGTTGACTAGCCTCAAAGGCACAGATACGCAGTATTTT. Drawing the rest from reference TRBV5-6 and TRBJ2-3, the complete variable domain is DAGVTQSPTHLIKTRGQQVTLRCSPKSGHDTVSWYQQALGQGPQFIFQYYEEEERQRGNFPDRFSGHQFPNYSSELNVNALLLGDSALYLCASSLLTSLKGTDTQYFGPGTRLTVL.

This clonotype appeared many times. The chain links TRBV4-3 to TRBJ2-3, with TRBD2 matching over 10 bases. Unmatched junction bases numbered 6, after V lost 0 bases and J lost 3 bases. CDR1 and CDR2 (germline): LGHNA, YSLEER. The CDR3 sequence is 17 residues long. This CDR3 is CASSQDNLAGATDTQYF. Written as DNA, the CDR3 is TGCGCCAGCAGCCAAGATAACCTAGCGGGAGCTACAGATACGCAGTATTTT.

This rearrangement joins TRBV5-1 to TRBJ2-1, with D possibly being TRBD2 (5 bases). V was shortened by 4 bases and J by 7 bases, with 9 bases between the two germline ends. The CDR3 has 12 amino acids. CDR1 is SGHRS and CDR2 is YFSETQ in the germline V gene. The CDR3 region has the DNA TGCGCCAGCAGCCGGGGTGAAAATGAGCAGTTCTTC. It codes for CASSRGENEQFF.

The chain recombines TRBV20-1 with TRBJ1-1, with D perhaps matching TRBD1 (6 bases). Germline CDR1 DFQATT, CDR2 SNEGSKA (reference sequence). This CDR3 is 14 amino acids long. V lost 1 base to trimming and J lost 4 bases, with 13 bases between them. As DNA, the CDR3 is TGCAGTGCTAGAGTCATCAAGGGGGGCACTGAAGCTTTCTTT. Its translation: CSARVIKGGTEAFF.

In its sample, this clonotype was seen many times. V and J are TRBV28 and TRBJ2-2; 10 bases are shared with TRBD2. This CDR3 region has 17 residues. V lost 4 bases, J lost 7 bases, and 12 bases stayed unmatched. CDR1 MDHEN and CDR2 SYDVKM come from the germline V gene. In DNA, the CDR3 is TGTGCCAGCAGTTCTCCTAGCGGGGGCAACCAGGGCGGGGAGCTGTTTTTT. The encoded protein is CASSSPSGGNQGGELFF.

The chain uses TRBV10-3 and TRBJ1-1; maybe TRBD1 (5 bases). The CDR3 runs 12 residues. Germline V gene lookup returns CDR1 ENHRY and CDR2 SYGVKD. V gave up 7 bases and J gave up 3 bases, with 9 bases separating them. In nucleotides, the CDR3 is TGTGCCATCACCTCGGGGGACACTGAAGCTTTCTTT. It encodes CAITSGDTEAFF.

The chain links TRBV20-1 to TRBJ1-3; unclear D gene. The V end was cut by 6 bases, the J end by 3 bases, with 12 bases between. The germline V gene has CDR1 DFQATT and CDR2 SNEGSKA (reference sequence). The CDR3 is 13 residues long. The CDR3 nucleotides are TGCAGTGCGGCATGGACCTTTGGAAACACCATATATTTT. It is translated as CSAAWTFGNTIYF.

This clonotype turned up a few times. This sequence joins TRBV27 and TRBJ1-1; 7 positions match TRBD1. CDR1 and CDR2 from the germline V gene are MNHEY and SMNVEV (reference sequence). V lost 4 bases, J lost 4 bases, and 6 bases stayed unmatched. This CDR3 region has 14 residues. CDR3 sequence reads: CASSSRQGPTEAFF. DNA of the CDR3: TGTGCCAGCAGTTCCAGACAGGGTCCCACTGAAGCTTTCTTT.

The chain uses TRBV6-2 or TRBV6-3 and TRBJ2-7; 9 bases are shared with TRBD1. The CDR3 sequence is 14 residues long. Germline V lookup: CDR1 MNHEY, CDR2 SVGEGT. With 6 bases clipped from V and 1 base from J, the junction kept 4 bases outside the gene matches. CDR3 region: CASRWDRVSYEQYF. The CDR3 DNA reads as TGTGCCAGCAGATGGGACAGGGTGTCCTACGAGCAGTACTTC.

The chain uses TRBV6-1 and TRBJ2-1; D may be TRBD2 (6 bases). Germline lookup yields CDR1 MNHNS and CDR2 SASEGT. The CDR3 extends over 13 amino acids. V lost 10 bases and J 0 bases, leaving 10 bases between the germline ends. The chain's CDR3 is CATGRDSYNEQFF. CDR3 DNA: TGTGCCACTGGGCGGGACTCCTACAATGAGCAGTTCTTC.

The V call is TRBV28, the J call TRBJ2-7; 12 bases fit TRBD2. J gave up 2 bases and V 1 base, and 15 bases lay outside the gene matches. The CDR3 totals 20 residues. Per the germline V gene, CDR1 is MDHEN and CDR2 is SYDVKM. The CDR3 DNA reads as TGTGCCAGCAGTTTATTTCTGCAGGGTGCTAGCGGGGGGGTGACCTACGAGCAGTACTTC. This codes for CASSLFLQGASGGVTYEQYF.

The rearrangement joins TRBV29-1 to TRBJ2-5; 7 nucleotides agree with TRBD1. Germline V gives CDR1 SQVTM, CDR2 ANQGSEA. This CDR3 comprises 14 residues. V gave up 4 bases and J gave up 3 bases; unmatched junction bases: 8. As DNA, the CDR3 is TGCAGCGTTGCCCCCACAGGGGTGGAAGAGACCCAGTACTTC. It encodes CSVAPTGVEETQYF.

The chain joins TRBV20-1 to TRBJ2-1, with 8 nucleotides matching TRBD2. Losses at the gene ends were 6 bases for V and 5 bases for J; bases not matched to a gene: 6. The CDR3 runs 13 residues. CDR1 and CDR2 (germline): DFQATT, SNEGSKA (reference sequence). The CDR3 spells CSAPGLANNEQFF. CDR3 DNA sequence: TGCAGTGCACCAGGACTAGCAAACAATGAGCAGTTCTTC.

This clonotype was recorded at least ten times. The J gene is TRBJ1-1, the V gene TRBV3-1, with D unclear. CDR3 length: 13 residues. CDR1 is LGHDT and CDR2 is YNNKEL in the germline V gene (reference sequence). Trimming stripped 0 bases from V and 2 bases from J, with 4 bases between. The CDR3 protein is CASSQDFNTEAFF. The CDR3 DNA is TGTGCCAGCAGCCAAGATTTTAACACTGAAGCTTTCTTT.

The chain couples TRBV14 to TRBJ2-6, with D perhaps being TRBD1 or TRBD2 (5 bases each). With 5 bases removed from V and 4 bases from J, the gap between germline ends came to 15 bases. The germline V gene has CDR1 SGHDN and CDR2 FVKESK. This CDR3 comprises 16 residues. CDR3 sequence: CASSARWGPGANVLTF. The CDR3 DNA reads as TGTGCCAGCAGCGCAAGATGGGGACCCGGGGCCAACGTCCTGACTTTC. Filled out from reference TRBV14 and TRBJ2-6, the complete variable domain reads EAGVTQFPSHSVIEKGQTVTLRCDPISGHDNLYWYRRVMGKEIKFLLHFVKESKQDESGMPNNRFLAERTGGTYSTLKVQPAELEDSGVYFCASSARWGPGANVLTFGAGSRLTVL.

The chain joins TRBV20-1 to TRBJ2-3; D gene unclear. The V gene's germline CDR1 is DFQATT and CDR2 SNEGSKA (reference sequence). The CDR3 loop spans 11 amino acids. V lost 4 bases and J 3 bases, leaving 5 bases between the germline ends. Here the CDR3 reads CSATTTDTQYF. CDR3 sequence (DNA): TGCAGTGCTACTACGACAGATACGCAGTATTTT.

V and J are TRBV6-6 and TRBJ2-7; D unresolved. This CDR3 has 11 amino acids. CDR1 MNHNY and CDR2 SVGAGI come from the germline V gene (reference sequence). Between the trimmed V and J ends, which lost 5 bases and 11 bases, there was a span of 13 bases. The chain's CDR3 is CASSTHAQKYF. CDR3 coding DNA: TGTGCCAGCAGTACCCACGCCCAGAAGTACTTC.

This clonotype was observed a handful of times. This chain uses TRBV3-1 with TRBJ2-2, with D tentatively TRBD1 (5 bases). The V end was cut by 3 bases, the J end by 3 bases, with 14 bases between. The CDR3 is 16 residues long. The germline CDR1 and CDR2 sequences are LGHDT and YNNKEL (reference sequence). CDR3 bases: TGTGCCAGCAGCCACCGTTCTGGGGCGGACACCGGGGAGCTGTTTTTT. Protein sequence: CASSHRSGADTGELFF.

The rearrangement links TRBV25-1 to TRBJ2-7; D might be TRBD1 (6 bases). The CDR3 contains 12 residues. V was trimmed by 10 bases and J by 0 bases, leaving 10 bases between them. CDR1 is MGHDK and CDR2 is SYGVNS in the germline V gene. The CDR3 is CATQGSSYEQYF. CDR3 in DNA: TGTGCCACGCAGGGGAGCTCCTACGAGCAGTACTTC.

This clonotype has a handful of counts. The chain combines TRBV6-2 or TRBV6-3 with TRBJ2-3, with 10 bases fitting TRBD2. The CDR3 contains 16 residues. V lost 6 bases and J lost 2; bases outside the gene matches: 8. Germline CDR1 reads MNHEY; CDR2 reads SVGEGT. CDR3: CASSLYLAGATDTQYF. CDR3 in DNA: TGTGCCAGCAGCCTCTATCTAGCGGGAGCCACAGATACGCAGTATTTT.

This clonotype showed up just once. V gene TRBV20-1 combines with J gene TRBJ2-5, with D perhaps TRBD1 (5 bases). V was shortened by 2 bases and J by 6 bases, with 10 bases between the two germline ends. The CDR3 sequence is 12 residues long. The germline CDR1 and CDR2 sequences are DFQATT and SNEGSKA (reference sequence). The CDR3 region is CSARQGRKTQYF. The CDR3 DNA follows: TGCAGTGCTAGACAGGGTAGGAAGACCCAGTACTTC.

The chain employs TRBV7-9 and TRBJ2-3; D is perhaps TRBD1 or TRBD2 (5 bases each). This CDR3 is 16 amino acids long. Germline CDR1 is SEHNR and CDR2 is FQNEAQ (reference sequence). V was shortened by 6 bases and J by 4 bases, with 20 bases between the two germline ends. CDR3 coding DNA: TGTGCCAGCAGGCGCCCACCTCGAGGGGAACCAGATACGCAGTATTTT. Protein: CASRRPPRGEPDTQYF.

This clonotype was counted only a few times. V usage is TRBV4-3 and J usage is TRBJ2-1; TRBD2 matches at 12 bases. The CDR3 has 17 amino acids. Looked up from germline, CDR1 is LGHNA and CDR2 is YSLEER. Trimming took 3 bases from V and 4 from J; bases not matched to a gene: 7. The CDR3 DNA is TGCGCCAGCAGCCAGGTAGTGGGGACTAGCGGGTACAATGAGCAGTTCTTC. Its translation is CASSQVVGTSGYNEQFF.

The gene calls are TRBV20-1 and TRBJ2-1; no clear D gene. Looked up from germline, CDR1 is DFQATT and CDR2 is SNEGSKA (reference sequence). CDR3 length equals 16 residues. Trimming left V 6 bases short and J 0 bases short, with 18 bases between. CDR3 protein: CSAPSDVTSSYNEQFF. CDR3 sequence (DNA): TGCAGTGCCCCATCGGACGTCACGAGCTCCTACAATGAGCAGTTCTTC.

The CDR3 reads CSVEVGDGYTF. The DNA for the CDR3 is TGCAGCGTTGAAGTTGGGGACGGCTACACCTTC. The genes are TRBV29-1 and TRBJ1-2; perhaps TRBD1 as D (5 bases). The CDR3 runs 11 residues. Trimming took 1 base from V and 8 from J, leaving 8 bases between them. Germline CDR1 reads SQVTM; CDR2 reads ANQGSEA.

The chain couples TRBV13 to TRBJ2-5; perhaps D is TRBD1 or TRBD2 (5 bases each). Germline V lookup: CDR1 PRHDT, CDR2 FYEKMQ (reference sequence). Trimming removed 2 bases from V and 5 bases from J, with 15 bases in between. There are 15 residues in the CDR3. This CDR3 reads CASSLRWGTGETQYF. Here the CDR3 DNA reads TGTGCCAGCAGCTTAAGGTGGGGGACCGGGGAGACCCAGTACTTC.

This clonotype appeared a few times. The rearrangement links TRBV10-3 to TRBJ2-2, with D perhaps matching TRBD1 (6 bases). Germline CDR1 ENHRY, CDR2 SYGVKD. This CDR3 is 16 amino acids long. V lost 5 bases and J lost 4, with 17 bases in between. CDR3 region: CAISPRAGAGTGELFF. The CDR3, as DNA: TGTGCCATCAGTCCCAGGGCAGGGGCTGGCACCGGGGAGCTGTTTTTT.

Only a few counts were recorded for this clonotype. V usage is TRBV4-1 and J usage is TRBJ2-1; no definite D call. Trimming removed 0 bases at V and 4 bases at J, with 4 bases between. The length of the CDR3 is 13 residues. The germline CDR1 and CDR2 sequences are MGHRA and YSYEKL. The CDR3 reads CASSQERYNEQFF. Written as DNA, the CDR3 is TGCGCCAGCAGCCAAGAGAGGTACAATGAGCAGTTCTTC.

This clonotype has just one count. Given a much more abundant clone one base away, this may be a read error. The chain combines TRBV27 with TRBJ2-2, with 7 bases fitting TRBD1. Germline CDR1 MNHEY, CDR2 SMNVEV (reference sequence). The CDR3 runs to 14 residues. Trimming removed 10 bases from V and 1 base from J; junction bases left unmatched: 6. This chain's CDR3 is CATWRTGNTGELFF. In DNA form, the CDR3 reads TGTGCCACCTGGAGGACAGGGAACACCGGGGAGCTGTTTTTT.

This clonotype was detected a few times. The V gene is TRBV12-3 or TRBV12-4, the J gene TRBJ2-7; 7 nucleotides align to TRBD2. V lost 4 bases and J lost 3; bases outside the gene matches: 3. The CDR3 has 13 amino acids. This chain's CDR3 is CASSWLADYEQYF. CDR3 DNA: TGTGCCAGCAGTTGGCTAGCGGACTACGAGCAGTACTTC.

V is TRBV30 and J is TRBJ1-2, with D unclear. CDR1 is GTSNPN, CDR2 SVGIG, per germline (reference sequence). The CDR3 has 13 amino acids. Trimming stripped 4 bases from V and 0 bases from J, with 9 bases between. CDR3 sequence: CAWKVLANYGYTF. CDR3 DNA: TGTGCCTGGAAAGTATTAGCTAACTATGGCTACACCTTC.

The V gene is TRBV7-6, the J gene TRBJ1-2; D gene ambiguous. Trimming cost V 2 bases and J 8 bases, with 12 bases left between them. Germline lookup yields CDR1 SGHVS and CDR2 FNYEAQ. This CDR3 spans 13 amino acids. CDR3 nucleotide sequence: TGTGCCAGCAGCTTAATGGGTTCGGGCGGCTACACCTTC. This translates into CASSLMGSGGYTF.